The entry below describes one T cell receptor beta chain. Its antigen specificity is not known. Per-nucleotide qualities are absent, and no much larger clonotype sits a single base away. This entry is derived from a study of control samples from healthy donors and cancer patients (dated by TCRdb to 2018 to 2021). V has 2 bases trimmed and J has 4 bases trimmed; junction bases matching no gene number 4. From a lookup of the germline V gene (reference sequence), CDR1 and CDR2 are MNHEY and SMNVEV. The CDR3 has 15 amino acids, counting the end cysteine and phenylalanine. Only the CDR3 part of the read is kept: 45 bases, read in frame from the first base. Library preparation was by the immunoSEQ multiplex PCR assay. The immuneACCESS repertoire file appears here via TCRdb, limited to in-frame rearrangements. These files lack a portion of the clones; in checked studies, under half of the deficit traces to unresolved V genes, and the cause of the others is not known. Across this sample there are roughly 170,000 clones, with 94% seen only once. The ten largest make up 1.3% to 1.5% of the sample.

This receptor was taken from a woman aged 18-35 years in good health. The specimen was blood. Recombination joined TRBV27 with TRBJ2-2; TRBD1 agrees with 7 junctional bases. The nucleotide sequence reads as follows: TGTGCCAGCAGTTTAATAGGGGGCGGCACCGGGGAGCTGTTTTTT. It translates to CASSLIGGGTGELFF.